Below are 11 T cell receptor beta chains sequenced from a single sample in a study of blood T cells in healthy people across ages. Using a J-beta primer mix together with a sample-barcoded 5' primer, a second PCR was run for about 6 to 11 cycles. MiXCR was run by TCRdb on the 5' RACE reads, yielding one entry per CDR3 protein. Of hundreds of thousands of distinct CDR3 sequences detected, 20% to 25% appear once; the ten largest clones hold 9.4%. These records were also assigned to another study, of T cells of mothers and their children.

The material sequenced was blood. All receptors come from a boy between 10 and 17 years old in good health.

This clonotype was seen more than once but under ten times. CDR3 residues: CASSLAEGNEQFF. CDR3 DNA: TGTGCCAGCAGCTTAGCCGAGGGCAATGAGCAGTTCTTC. V and J are TRBV7-3 and TRBJ2-1; tentatively, D is TRBD2 (5 bases). Trimming took off 2 bases at V and 6 bases at J, with 8 bases between the two ends. Germline V gives CDR1 SGHTA, CDR2 FQGTGA. This CDR3 has 13 amino acids.

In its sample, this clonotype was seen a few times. CDR3 amino acids: CASSYSRGQGLDTQYF. In nucleotides, the CDR3 is TGTGCCAGCAGCTACTCAAGGGGACAGGGGCTAGATACGCAGTATTTT. The V gene is TRBV7-3, the J gene TRBJ2-3; TRBD1 matches at 10 bases. V gave up 4 bases and J gave up 5 bases; unmatched junction bases: 9. The CDR3 spans 16 residues. Germline CDR1 and CDR2: SGHTA and FQGTGA.

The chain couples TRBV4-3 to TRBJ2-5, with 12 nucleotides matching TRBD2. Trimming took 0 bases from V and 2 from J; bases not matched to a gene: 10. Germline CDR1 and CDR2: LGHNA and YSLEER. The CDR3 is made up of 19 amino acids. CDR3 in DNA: TGCGCCAGCAGCCAAGATCGTCAGACTAGCGGGAGCGCACAAGAGACCCAGTACTTC. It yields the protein CASSQDRQTSGSAQETQYF.

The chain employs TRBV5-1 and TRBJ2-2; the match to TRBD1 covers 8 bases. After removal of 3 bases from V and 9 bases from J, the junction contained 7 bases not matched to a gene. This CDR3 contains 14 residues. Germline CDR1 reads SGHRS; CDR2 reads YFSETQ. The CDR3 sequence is CASSSTGEPRELFF. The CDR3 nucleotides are TGCGCCAGCAGCTCGACAGGGGAACCCCGGGAGCTGTTTTTT.

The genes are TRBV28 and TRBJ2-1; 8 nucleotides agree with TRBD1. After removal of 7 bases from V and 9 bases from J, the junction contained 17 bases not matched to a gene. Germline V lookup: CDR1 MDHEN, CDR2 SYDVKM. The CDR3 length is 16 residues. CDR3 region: CASKPTRTGRRSEQFF. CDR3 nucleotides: TGTGCCAGCAAGCCTACCCGGACAGGGAGGAGGAGTGAGCAGTTCTTC.

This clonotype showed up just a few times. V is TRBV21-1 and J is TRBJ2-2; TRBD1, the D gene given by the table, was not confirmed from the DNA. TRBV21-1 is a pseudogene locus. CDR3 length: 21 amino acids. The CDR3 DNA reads TGTGCCAGCAGCAAAGGAGGTGGGGGGACCGCGAACAGACTCAACACCGGGGAGCTGTTTTTT. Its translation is CASSKGGGGTANRLNTGELFF.

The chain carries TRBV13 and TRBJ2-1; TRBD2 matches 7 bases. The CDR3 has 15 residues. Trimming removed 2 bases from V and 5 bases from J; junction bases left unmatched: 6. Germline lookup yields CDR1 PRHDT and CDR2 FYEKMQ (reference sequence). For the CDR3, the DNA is TGTGCCAGCAGCTTACCCGGGGGGAGGCACAATGAGCAGTTCTTC. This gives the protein CASSLPGGRHNEQFF. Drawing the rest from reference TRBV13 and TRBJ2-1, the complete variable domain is AAGVIQSPRHLIKEKRETATLKCYPIPRHDTVYWYQQGPGQDPQFLISFYEKMQSDKGSIPDRFSAQQFSDYHSELNMSSLELGDSALYFCASSLPGGRHNEQFFGPGTRLTVL.

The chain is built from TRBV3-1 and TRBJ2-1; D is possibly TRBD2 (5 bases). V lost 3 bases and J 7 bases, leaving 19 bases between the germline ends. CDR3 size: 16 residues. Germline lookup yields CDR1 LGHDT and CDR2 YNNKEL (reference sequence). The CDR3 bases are TGTGCCAGCAGCCAGTCCCCCGGCGGGCTCCCGAATGAGCAGTTCTTC. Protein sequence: CASSQSPGGLPNEQFF.

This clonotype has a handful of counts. The CDR3 here is CASSVTAAGTQYF. CDR3 sequence (DNA): TGTGCCAGCAGCGTCACCGCGGCGGGGACCCAGTACTTC. This chain connects TRBV7-9 to TRBJ2-5; D might be TRBD2 (5 bases). Germline loops: CDR1 SEHNR, CDR2 FQNEAQ (reference sequence). The CDR3 runs 13 residues. Trimming took off 5 bases at V and 7 bases at J, with 14 bases between the two ends.

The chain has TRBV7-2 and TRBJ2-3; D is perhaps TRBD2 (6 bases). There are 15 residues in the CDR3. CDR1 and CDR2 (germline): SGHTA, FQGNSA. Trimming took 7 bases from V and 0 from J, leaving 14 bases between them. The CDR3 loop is CASKGLEASTDTQYF. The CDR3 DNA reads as TGTGCCAGCAAGGGACTGGAGGCTAGCACAGATACGCAGTATTTT.

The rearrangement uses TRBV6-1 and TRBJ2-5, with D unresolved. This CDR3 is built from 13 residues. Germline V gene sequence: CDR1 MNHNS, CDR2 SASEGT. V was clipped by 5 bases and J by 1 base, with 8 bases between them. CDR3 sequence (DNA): TGTGCCAGCAGTTCTTCTATCCAAGAGACCCAGTACTTC. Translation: CASSSSIQETQYF.